Described below is a single T cell receptor (beta chain) sequence and its context. As yet, its antigen is unknown. The record originates from a study of T cell responses to AZD1222 COVID-19 vaccine. Turning to the study itself: Pooling was applied to second doses at about 4 or about 12 weeks. Study-level findings and limits: Across spike, vaccine-associated CD4 TCRs were found, dominant at 160-218 and 743-854. Most donors were white British, females outnumbered males, and clonal diversity was possibly underestimated. Repertoire sampling happened only post peak T cell response.

Libraries were prepared by immunoSEQ multiplex PCR; TCRdb keeps only in-frame clonotypes and omits some of them. The repertoire holds over 85,000 clones, roughly 80% seen once, with over 15% in the top ten. From germline, CDR1 is SGHRS and CDR2 YFSETQ. The CDR3 runs 14 residues. V lost 0 bases to trimming and J lost 2 bases, with 5 bases between them. V gene TRBV5-1 combines with J gene TRBJ1-4; no reliable D call. The receptor was derived from an adult in good health. The sample consisted of peripheral blood, taken on day 0 of AZD1222 vaccination. As DNA, the CDR3 is TGCGCCAGCAGCTTGGACCGGACTAATGAAAAACTGTTTTTT. This gives the protein CASSLDRTNEKLFF.